The 27 T cell receptor beta chains below all came from one sample that was sequenced in a study of cytomegalovirus exposure and HLA in healthy donors. With 60 Vbeta and 13 Jbeta primers, the PCR was carried out. The table came from immunoSEQ multiplex PCR; TCRdb's copy has only in-frame clones and leaves some out. The repertoire holds some 180,000 clones, 70% to 75% seen once, with about 2.7% in the top ten. The sample comprised PBMCs. The receptors come from a male donor in good health and CMV-seronegative.

Concerning this clone: This CDR3 is also generated by other DNA sequences in the sample. The V and J genes are TRBV6-5 and TRBJ1-3, with no clear D. The V gene's germline CDR1 is MNHEY and CDR2 SVGAGI. The CDR3 totals 14 residues. V lost 0 bases and J 1 base, leaving 4 bases between the germline ends. The CDR3, as DNA: TGTGCCAGCAGTTACTCTCAGTCTGGAAACACCATATATTTT. Translating it yields CASSYSQSGNTIYF.

The chain joins TRBV11-3 to TRBJ2-1, with D maybe TRBD2 (5 bases). Trimming shortened V by 6 bases and J by 9 bases, and 18 bases separated the two germline ends. Germline CDR1 and CDR2: SGHNT and YENEEA. This CDR3 spans 14 amino acids. CDR3 coding DNA: TGTGCCAGCAGTTCACCCACTAGTGCAGGTGAGCAGTTCTTC. It yields the protein CASSSPTSAGEQFF.

The chain combines TRBV27 with TRBJ2-5, with 9 nucleotides matching TRBD1. The end of the DNA aligns better with TRBJ2-7, so the J call may be wrong. CDR1 and CDR2 (germline): MNHEY, SMNVEV (reference sequence). This CDR3 spans 16 amino acids. The CDR3 region is CASSHSLGTGTYEQYF. The CDR3, as DNA: TGTGCCAGCAGTCACTCGCTTGGGACAGGGACCTACGAGCAGTACTTC.

This chain links TRBV25-1 with TRBJ1-1, with D possibly TRBD1 on 6 matching bases. V shed 5 bases and J shed 7 bases, with 14 bases lying between them. CDR3 length: 13 residues. The germline CDR1 and CDR2 sequences are MGHDK and SYGVNS. In nucleotides, the CDR3 is TGTGCCAGCAGTTTCAGGACAGCTCATGAAGCTTTCTTT. It encodes CASSFRTAHEAFF.

The chain carries TRBV19 and TRBJ1-5; a weak D match, TRBD1 (6 bases). Germline V gives CDR1 LNHDA, CDR2 SQIVND (reference sequence). V was pared by 2 bases and J by 4 bases, with 12 bases between. The CDR3 runs 15 residues. CDR3 bases: TGTGCCAGTAGTATAACCCCGGACAGAAATCAGCCCCAGCATTTT. This gives the protein CASSITPDRNQPQHF.

This clone turned up a few times. This sequence joins TRBV9 and TRBJ2-1; D call uncertain. V was trimmed by 4 bases and J by 0 bases, leaving 5 bases between them. CDR1 is SGDLS and CDR2 is YYNGEE in the germline V gene. This CDR3 is 13 amino acids long. The DNA of the CDR3 is TGTGCCAGCAGCACCAGCTCCTACAATGAGCAGTTCTTC. Residues: CASSTSSYNEQFF.

The V and J genes are TRBV28 and TRBJ2-2, with D tentatively TRBD1 (6 bases). Germline V gene sequence: CDR1 MDHEN, CDR2 SYDVKM. The V and J ends lost 9 bases and 10 bases respectively, with 15 bases between them. This CDR3 has 12 residues. This CDR3 reads CASTKGDKELFF. The CDR3 bases are TGTGCCAGTACCAAGGGGGACAAGGAGCTGTTTTTT.

CDR3 residues: CASSQGGGTGIYEQYF. Here the CDR3 DNA reads TGCGCCAGCAGCCAAGGGGGCGGGACAGGGATCTACGAGCAGTACTTC. The V call is TRBV4-1, the J call TRBJ2-7; 9 bases align to TRBD1. Germline assignment: CDR1 MGHRA and CDR2 YSYEKL. J was trimmed by 3 bases and V by 1 base; bases with no gene match: 7. The CDR3 is 16 amino acids.

The chain couples TRBV28 to TRBJ2-2; no clear D. The CDR3 extends over 11 amino acids. Trimming took 10 bases from V and 5 from J, leaving 8 bases between them. Per germline, CDR1 MDHEN and CDR2 SYDVKM. Here the CDR3 DNA reads TGTGCCATCTTTAGTACCGGGGAGCTGTTTTTT. It encodes CAIFSTGELFF.

J is TRBJ1-5 and V is TRBV18; a possible D gene is TRBD1 (5 bases). Trimming stripped 1 base from V and 4 bases from J, with 8 bases between. The V gene's germline CDR1 is KGHSH and CDR2 LQKENI. The CDR3 has 14 residues. CDR3 sequence reads: CASSPQDSNQPQHF. For the CDR3, the DNA is TGTGCCAGCTCACCACAAGACAGTAATCAGCCCCAGCATTTT.

This sequence joins TRBV6-1 and TRBJ1-3; no definite D call. The CDR3 contains 15 residues. V was shortened by 4 bases and J by 0 bases, with 10 bases between the two germline ends. Germline V gives CDR1 MNHNS, CDR2 SASEGT. The CDR3 region is CASSAGLPSGNTIYF. The DNA for the CDR3 is TGTGCCAGCAGTGCAGGCCTGCCCTCTGGAAACACCATATATTTT.

This chain links TRBV19 with TRBJ2-1; 8 nucleotides match TRBD2. Trimming cost V 5 bases and J 6 bases; bases outside gene matches: 6. The CDR3 runs to 14 residues. Germline CDR1 is LNHDA and CDR2 is SQIVND (reference sequence). CDR3 loop: CASSPWTSSNEQFF. The CDR3 DNA sequence: TGTGCCAGTAGTCCCTGGACTAGCAGCAATGAGCAGTTCTTC.

The sample holds a few counts of this clone. The chain is built from TRBV4-1 and TRBJ1-1; D is uncertain. Germline CDR1 is MGHRA and CDR2 is YSYEKL. CDR3 length equals 13 residues. The V and J ends lost 0 bases and 2 bases respectively, with 4 bases between them. CDR3 nucleotide sequence: TGCGCCAGCAGCCAAGACCCAAACACTGAAGCTTTCTTT. It yields the protein CASSQDPNTEAFF.

The chain links TRBV28 to TRBJ1-1; 9 bases are a match to TRBD1. V lost 4 bases and J lost 1; bases outside the gene matches: 1. The CDR3 totals 14 residues. Per germline, CDR1 MDHEN and CDR2 SYDVKM. This CDR3 reads CASSSGQGNTEAFF. In DNA, the CDR3 is TGTGCCAGCAGTTCGGGACAGGGGAACACTGAAGCTTTCTTT.

This clone was found a few times. The gene calls are TRBV29-1 and TRBJ2-7; 9 positions agree with TRBD1. Unmatched junction bases numbered 6, after V lost 5 bases and J lost 4 bases. The CDR3 extends over 13 amino acids. Germline V gene data show CDR1 as SQVTM and CDR2 as ANQGSEA. CDR3 nucleotides: TGCAGCGTTTCCGGGACAGGGATTTACGAGCAGTACTTC. Its protein is CSVSGTGIYEQYF.

The chain is built from TRBV6-1 and TRBJ1-2; tentatively, D is TRBD1 (6 bases). Deletions cut 3 bases from V and 7 bases from J, with 15 bases between. Germline V gene lookup returns CDR1 MNHNS and CDR2 SASEGT. The CDR3 is 14 amino acids. In nucleotides, the CDR3 is TGTGCCAGCAGTGATCCCGACAGGTTTGGTGGCTACACCTTC. Protein product: CASSDPDRFGGYTF.

The sample holds a few counts of this clone. The CDR3 protein is CASSPQGLLDTEAFF. The CDR3 DNA is TGTGCCAGCTCACCTCAGGGATTATTGGACACTGAAGCTTTCTTT. This chain links TRBV18 with TRBJ1-1; D is perhaps TRBD1 (5 bases). The germline gives CDR1 KGHSH, CDR2 LQKENI. CDR3 length equals 15 residues. Trimming left V 3 bases short and J 3 bases short, with 14 bases between.

J is TRBJ2-1 and V is TRBV10-1; no clear D gene. The CDR3 spans 11 residues. V lost 6 bases to trimming and J lost 3 bases, with 3 bases between them. Per the germline V gene, CDR1 is WNHNN and CDR2 is SYGVQD (reference sequence). The CDR3 sequence is CASRHYNEQFF. The CDR3 bases are TGCGCCAGCAGACACTACAATGAGCAGTTCTTC.

The J gene is TRBJ2-7, the V gene TRBV9, with TRBD2 matching over 7 bases. The CDR3 is made up of 15 amino acids. V was clipped by 2 bases and J by 5 bases; unmatched bases: 10. Germline loops: CDR1 SGDLS, CDR2 YYNGEE. CDR3 sequence reads: CASSVEGGRGHEQYF. The DNA of the CDR3 is TGTGCCAGCAGCGTCGAGGGAGGGAGAGGCCACGAGCAGTACTTC.

The V call is TRBV2, the J call TRBJ2-3; TRBD2 matches 8 bases. V shed 8 bases and J 1 base; nucleotides not matched to a gene: 8. This CDR3 is 15 amino acids long. Germline CDR1 and CDR2: SNHLY and FYNNEI. The CDR3 reads CASQGGLVGTDTQYF. CDR3 in DNA: TGTGCCAGCCAAGGGGGACTAGTCGGCACAGATACGCAGTATTTT.

The rearrangement joins TRBV11-3 to TRBJ1-1, with a possible D match to TRBD1 (5 bases). V was cut by 3 bases and J by 1 base, with 6 bases left in between. CDR1 is SGHNT and CDR2 is YENEEA in the germline V gene. The CDR3 extends over 13 amino acids. The CDR3 DNA follows: TGTGCCAGCAGCTTCAGGGAGAACACTGAAGCTTTCTTT. Translation: CASSFRENTEAFF.

V usage is TRBV2 and J usage is TRBJ2-1; D is unclear. The V gene's germline CDR1 is SNHLY and CDR2 FYNNEI. The CDR3 extends over 13 amino acids. V was pared by 5 bases and J by 4 bases, with 9 bases between. In DNA, the CDR3 is TGTGCCAGCAGTAAGACAAATTACAATGAGCAGTTCTTC. This encodes CASSKTNYNEQFF.

CDR3 residues: CASSPGEGYNEQFF. The CDR3 coding sequence is TGTGCCAGCAGCCCTGGGGAGGGCTACAATGAGCAGTTCTTC. The rearrangement links TRBV28 to TRBJ2-1; 7 bases are a match to TRBD2. The CDR3 extends over 14 amino acids. The V and J ends lost 6 bases and 3 bases, in that order; junction bases with no gene match: 5. The germline gives CDR1 MDHEN, CDR2 SYDVKM.

The gene calls are TRBV7-2 and TRBJ1-5; D gene unclear. CDR1 and CDR2 (germline): SGHTA, FQGNSA. V was pared by 2 bases and J by 6 bases, with 17 bases between. This CDR3 comprises 16 residues. The CDR3, as DNA: TGTGCCAGCAGCTTATCAGCGGACCTCCGGAGTCAGCCCCAGCATTTT. Amino acid sequence: CASSLSADLRSQPQHF. Filled out from reference TRBV7-2 and TRBJ1-5, the complete variable domain reads GAGVSQSPSNKVTEKGKDVELRCDPISGHTALYWYRQSLGQGLEFLIYFQGNSAPDKSGLPSDRFSAERTGGSVSTLTIQRTQQEDSAVYLCASSLSADLRSQPQHFGDGTRLSIL.

This clone has a handful of counts. The rearrangement uses TRBV4-1 and TRBJ2-7, with D uncertain. This CDR3 is built from 12 residues. Germline CDR1 is MGHRA and CDR2 is YSYEKL. Trimming left V 0 bases short and J 5 bases short, with 5 bases between. CDR3 sequence reads: CASSQDPDEQYF. The CDR3, as DNA: TGCGCCAGCAGCCAAGATCCGGACGAGCAGTACTTC.

The chain employs TRBV18 and TRBJ1-1; TRBD1 might be the D (6 bases). CDR3 size: 15 residues. Germline CDR1 is KGHSH and CDR2 is LQKENI. The V and J ends lost 3 bases and 5 bases respectively, with 16 bases between them. CDR3 amino acids: CASSPEQGLETEAFF. The DNA for the CDR3 is TGTGCCAGCTCACCGGAACAGGGTTTGGAAACTGAAGCTTTCTTT.

V is TRBV4-3 and J is TRBJ2-7, with TRBD1 matching 8 bases. CDR3 length: 14 amino acids. Per germline, CDR1 LGHNA and CDR2 YSLEER. The trim removed 0 bases at V and 4 bases at J, leaving 2 bases unmatched. Here the CDR3 reads CASSQDTGGYEQYF. The DNA of the CDR3 is TGCGCCAGCAGCCAAGATACAGGGGGATACGAGCAGTACTTC.